The 24 T cell receptor beta chains listed next were all sequenced from one sample in a study of a mutant IDH1 vaccine in newly diagnosed glioma. The data were produced by immunoSEQ multiplex PCR, yet TCRdb's version contains in-frame clones alone and is incomplete. Altogether some 71,000 clones are present, around 87% being singletons, with the ten largest covering 2%. Indicated time point: week 35, safety follow-up. Topical imiquimod accompanied each vaccine dose, which consisted of 300 ug of mutant IDH1 20-mer peptide. The antigens these receptors bind are not known. Here the sequenced sample was PBMCs, taken from a glioma patient whose treatment included an IDH1 peptide vaccine. The receptors derive from a man aged 25 to 40 with glioma.

This chain joins TRBV6-5 and TRBJ1-6, with 8 positions matching TRBD1. The CDR3 is made up of 15 amino acids. With 6 bases clipped from V and 9 bases from J, the junction kept 10 bases outside the gene matches. Germline loops: CDR1 MNHEY, CDR2 SVGAGI. The DNA for the CDR3 is TGTGCCAGCAGCAGAAAGACAGGGGTTGGTTCACCCCTCCACTTT. It specifies CASSRKTGVGSPLHF.

A few counts support this clone. V is TRBV28 and J is TRBJ1-5; 7 bases line up with TRBD1. The V segment lost 8 bases and the J segment 0 bases; nucleotides outside the gene matches: 10. CDR1 and CDR2 (germline): MDHEN, SYDVKM. The length of the CDR3 is 16 residues. CDR3 protein: CASAVPDRDSNQPQHF. The CDR3 DNA sequence: TGTGCCAGCGCGGTCCCCGACAGGGATAGCAATCAGCCCCAGCATTTT.

The rearrangement uses TRBV30 and TRBJ1-1; the D is unclear. V gave up 0 bases and J gave up 3 bases, with 11 bases separating them. The V gene's germline CDR1 is GTSNPN and CDR2 SVGIG (reference sequence). The CDR3 runs 14 residues. For the CDR3, the DNA is TGTGCCTGGAGTGTATGGGGTACGGACACTGAAGCTTTCTTT. Translated, it gives CAWSVWGTDTEAFF.

The chain joins TRBV7-3 to TRBJ2-5; the D is unclear. CDR3 size: 13 residues. Between the trimmed V and J ends, which lost 1 base and 2 bases, there was a span of 5 bases. CDR1 and CDR2 (germline): SGHTA, FQGTGA. CDR3 loop: CASSLKIQETQYF. CDR3 coding DNA: TGTGCCAGCAGCTTAAAGATTCAAGAGACCCAGTACTTC.

The V call is TRBV9, the J call TRBJ1-5, with a possible D match to TRBD1 (6 bases). The CDR3 contains 14 residues. V was shortened by 3 bases and J by 7 bases, with 14 bases between the two germline ends. Germline CDR1 and CDR2: SGDLS and YYNGEE. In DNA form, the CDR3 reads TGTGCCAGCAGCGCCCGGGACATCGGGCAGCCCCAGCATTTT. It codes for CASSARDIGQPQHF.

J is TRBJ2-3 and V is TRBV7-2; D remains unclear. The germline gives CDR1 SGHTA, CDR2 FQGNSA. V lost 3 bases, J lost 5 bases, and 15 bases lay in between. The CDR3 loop spans 15 amino acids. This CDR3 reads CASSFWGLLLDTQYF. In nucleotides, the CDR3 is TGTGCCAGCAGCTTTTGGGGTCTACTCCTAGATACGCAGTATTTT. The whole variable domain, remainder taken from reference TRBV7-2 and TRBJ2-3, is GAGVSQSPSNKVTEKGKDVELRCDPISGHTALYWYRQSLGQGLEFLIYFQGNSAPDKSGLPSDRFSAERTGGSVSTLTIQRTQQEDSAVYLCASSFWGLLLDTQYFGPGTRLTVL.

The rearrangement joins TRBV30 to TRBJ1-1; no clear D gene. Germline lookup yields CDR1 GTSNPN and CDR2 SVGIG (reference sequence). V lost 4 bases and J 2 bases, leaving 14 bases between the germline ends. This CDR3 spans 14 amino acids. The CDR3 sequence is CAWNYGRLNTEAFF. The CDR3, as DNA: TGTGCCTGGAACTATGGACGGCTAAACACTGAAGCTTTCTTT.

This chain connects TRBV7-2 to TRBJ2-3; 9 nucleotides agree with TRBD2. The CDR3 length is 15 residues. V shed 7 bases and J 4 bases; nucleotides not matched to a gene: 9. Germline V lookup: CDR1 SGHTA, CDR2 FQGNSA. The CDR3, as DNA: TGTGCCAGCACCTCCCGGGGACTAGCCGCAGATACGCAGTATTTT. It encodes CASTSRGLAADTQYF.

The J gene is TRBJ2-7, the V gene TRBV5-5; 7 nucleotides line up with TRBD2. The CDR3 loop spans 14 amino acids. CDR1 and CDR2 (germline): SGHKS, YYEKEE (reference sequence). With 4 bases clipped from V and 4 bases from J, the junction kept 8 bases outside the gene matches. DNA for the CDR3: TGTGCCAGCAGCCCCCGGGGGGACGGGTACGAGCAGTACTTC. Translating it yields CASSPRGDGYEQYF.

The chain joins TRBV19 to TRBJ1-2, with 10 bases that match TRBD1. The CDR3 has 16 amino acids. Germline assignment: CDR1 LNHDA and CDR2 SQIVND (reference sequence). V shed 4 bases, J shed 2 bases, and the junction held 7 bases outside the gene matches. CDR3 sequence: CASSNVRTGGNYGYTF. DNA of the CDR3: TGTGCCAGTAGTAATGTCCGGACAGGGGGAAACTATGGCTACACCTTC.

This chain links TRBV7-3 with TRBJ2-1, with D possibly being TRBD1 (6 bases). The germline gives CDR1 SGHTA, CDR2 FQGTGA. Between the trimmed V and J ends, which lost 2 bases and 4 bases, there was a span of 12 bases. The CDR3 consists of 15 residues. The CDR3 sequence: CASSLADSLYNEQFF. CDR3 DNA: TGTGCCAGCAGCTTAGCGGACAGCTTATACAATGAGCAGTTCTTC.

Turning to this clone: The junction departs from the called germline gene at one end, perhaps through a read error. V gene TRBV29-1 combines with J gene TRBJ2-7, with 8 positions matching TRBD1. The CDR3 has 13 amino acids. Germline lookup yields CDR1 SQVTM and CDR2 ANQGSEA. DNA of the CDR3: TGCAGCGTGGAAGCCGGACAGGGATACGAGCAGTACTTC. Protein: CSVEAGQGYEQYF.

CDR3 residues: CASSPRHYGYTF. CDR3 DNA sequence: TGTGCCAGCAGTCCGCGACACTATGGCTACACCTTC. J is TRBJ1-2 and V is TRBV28; D gene unclear. Trimming shortened V by 5 bases and J by 3 bases, and 7 bases separated the two germline ends. Germline CDR1 is MDHEN and CDR2 is SYDVKM. The CDR3 sequence is 12 residues long.

The V call is TRBV19, the J call TRBJ2-5; TRBD1 might be the D (5 bases). V lost 4 bases and J 2 bases, leaving 8 bases between the germline ends. Germline CDR1 is LNHDA and CDR2 is SQIVND (reference sequence). This CDR3 comprises 13 residues. The CDR3 region has the DNA TGTGCCAGTAGTACCCAGGGTCAAGAGACCCAGTACTTC. Translated: CASSTQGQETQYF.

The V gene is TRBV30, the J gene TRBJ2-1; 11 positions agree with TRBD2. CDR1 is GTSNPN, CDR2 SVGIG, per germline (reference sequence). The CDR3 has 14 residues. V lost 5 bases to trimming and J lost 7 bases; unmatched junction nucleotides: 7. CDR3 in amino acids: CAWGTSGGINEQFF. DNA for the CDR3: TGTGCCTGGGGAACTAGCGGGGGTATAAATGAGCAGTTCTTC.

This clone was seen a few times. V and J are TRBV6-5 and TRBJ1-1; D perhaps matches TRBD1 (5 bases). The CDR3 consists of 11 residues. V shed 7 bases and J shed 7 bases, with 10 bases lying between them. Germline V lookup: CDR1 MNHEY, CDR2 SVGAGI. CDR3 in DNA: TGTGCCAGCAACACAGGCAGTGAAGCTTTCTTT. It codes for CASNTGSEAFF.

This clone was seen more than once but under ten times. This chain links TRBV5-1 with TRBJ2-1; TRBD2 aligns across 14 bases. This CDR3 contains 17 residues. The junction had 4 bases not matched to a gene; V was cut back by 2 bases and J by 3 bases. Germline V lookup: CDR1 SGHRS, CDR2 YFSETQ. The DNA of the CDR3 is TGCGCCAGCAGCTTTATGGGACTAGCGGGAGTCTACAATGAGCAGTTCTTC. It translates to CASSFMGLAGVYNEQFF.

The J gene is TRBJ2-3, the V gene TRBV28; TRBD2 might be the D (6 bases). Trimming stripped 4 bases from V and 2 bases from J, with 13 bases between. Germline V gene sequence: CDR1 MDHEN, CDR2 SYDVKM. The length of the CDR3 is 15 residues. CDR3: CASSSPTSTTDTQYF. The CDR3 bases are TGTGCCAGCAGTTCCCCTACTAGCACCACAGATACGCAGTATTTT.

The chain employs TRBV5-5 and TRBJ2-1; D remains ambiguous. The CDR3 contains 13 residues. Germline assignment: CDR1 SGHKS and CDR2 YYEKEE (reference sequence). The V end lost 0 bases, the J end lost 3 bases, and 4 bases lay between the germline ends. The CDR3 region is CASSLVYYNEQFF. The CDR3 nucleotides are TGTGCCAGCAGCTTGGTATACTACAATGAGCAGTTCTTC.

The V call is TRBV30, the J call TRBJ2-7; TRBD1 matches 9 bases. The CDR3 runs 14 residues. With 0 bases clipped from V and 3 bases from J, the junction kept 3 bases outside the gene matches. Looked up from germline, CDR1 is GTSNPN and CDR2 is SVGIG (reference sequence). CDR3 in amino acids: CAWSVQGAFYEQYF. The DNA for the CDR3 is TGTGCCTGGAGTGTACAGGGGGCATTCTACGAGCAGTACTTC.

The chain combines TRBV29-1 with TRBJ1-2; no clear D. Germline V gene sequence: CDR1 SQVTM, CDR2 ANQGSEA. The CDR3 loop spans 11 amino acids. V dropped 5 bases and J dropped 7 bases, with 11 bases sitting between them. The CDR3 nucleotides read TGCAGCGTTCCCGGCGACTCTGGCTACACCTTC. Residues: CSVPGDSGYTF.

The V and J genes are TRBV29-1 and TRBJ2-7; D uncertain. Germline V gene data show CDR1 as SQVTM and CDR2 as ANQGSEA. The germline V and J ends were trimmed by 2 bases and 5 bases, with 7 bases remaining between them. This CDR3 contains 11 residues. CDR3 in amino acids: CSVEQYNEQYF. CDR3 DNA sequence: TGCAGCGTTGAACAATACAACGAGCAGTACTTC.

The gene calls are TRBV5-6 and TRBJ1-3; D is undetermined. V dropped 3 bases and J dropped 2 bases, with 15 bases sitting between them. The length of the CDR3 is 16 residues. Germline V gives CDR1 SGHDT, CDR2 YYEEEE. CDR3 protein: CASSYFDSRAGNTIYF. The CDR3 bases are TGTGCCAGCAGCTACTTCGACTCGCGGGCTGGAAACACCATATATTTT. Combining the CDR3 with reference TRBV5-6 and TRBJ1-3 gives the whole variable domain DAGVTQSPTHLIKTRGQQVTLRCSPKSGHDTVSWYQQALGQGPQFIFQYYEEEERQRGNFPDRFSGHQFPNYSSELNVNALLLGDSALYLCASSYFDSRAGNTIYFGEGSWLTVV.

The rearrangement joins TRBV18 to TRBJ2-7, with D perhaps assigned TRBD1 or TRBD2 (5 bases each). CDR1 is KGHSH, CDR2 LQKENI, per germline. V was trimmed by 4 bases and J by 3 bases, leaving 22 bases between them. This CDR3 is 17 amino acids long. The CDR3, as DNA: TGTGCCAGCTCACATACCGGGAAGGGGAAAAGGGGCTACGAGCAGTACTTC. Translating it yields CASSHTGKGKRGYEQYF.